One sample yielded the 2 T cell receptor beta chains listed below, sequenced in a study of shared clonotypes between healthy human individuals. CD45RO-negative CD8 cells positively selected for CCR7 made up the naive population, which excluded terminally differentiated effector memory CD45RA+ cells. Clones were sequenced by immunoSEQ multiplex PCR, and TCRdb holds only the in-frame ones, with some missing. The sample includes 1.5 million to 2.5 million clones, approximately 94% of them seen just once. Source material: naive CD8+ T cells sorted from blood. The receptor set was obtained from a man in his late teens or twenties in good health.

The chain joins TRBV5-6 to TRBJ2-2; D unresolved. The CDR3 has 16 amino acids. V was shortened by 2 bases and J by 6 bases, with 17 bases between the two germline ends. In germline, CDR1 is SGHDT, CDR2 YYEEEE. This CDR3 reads CASSFEPRIRPGELFF. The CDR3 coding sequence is TGTGCCAGCAGCTTTGAACCCAGGATTCGTCCCGGGGAGCTGTTTTTT.

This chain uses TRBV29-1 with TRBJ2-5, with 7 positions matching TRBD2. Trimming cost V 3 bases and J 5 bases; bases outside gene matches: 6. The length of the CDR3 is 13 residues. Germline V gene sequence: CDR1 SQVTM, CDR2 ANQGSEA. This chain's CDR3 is CSVDMGGYETQYF. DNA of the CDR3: TGCAGCGTTGATATGGGAGGGTATGAGACCCAGTACTTC.